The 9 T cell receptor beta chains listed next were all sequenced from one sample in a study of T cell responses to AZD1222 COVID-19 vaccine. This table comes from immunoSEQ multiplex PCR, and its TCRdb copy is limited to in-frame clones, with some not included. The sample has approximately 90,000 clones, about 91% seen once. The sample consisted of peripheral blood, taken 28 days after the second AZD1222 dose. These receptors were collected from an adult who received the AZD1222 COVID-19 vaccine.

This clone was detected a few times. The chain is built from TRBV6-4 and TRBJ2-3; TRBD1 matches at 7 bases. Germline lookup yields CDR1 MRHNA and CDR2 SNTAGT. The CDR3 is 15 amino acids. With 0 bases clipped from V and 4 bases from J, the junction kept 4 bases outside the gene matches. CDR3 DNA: TGTGCCAGCAGTGACTCTGTGACAGGGCCAGATACGCAGTATTTT. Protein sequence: CASSDSVTGPDTQYF.

The CDR3 is CAISSSGGYGYGYTF. The DNA for the CDR3 is TGTGCCATCAGTTCCTCGGGGGGGTATGGTTATGGCTACACCTTC. The J gene is TRBJ1-2, the V gene TRBV10-3; TRBD1 is a possible D gene (5 bases). V lost 5 bases to trimming and J lost 5 bases, with 18 bases between them. The V gene's germline CDR1 is ENHRY and CDR2 SYGVKD. The CDR3 sequence is 15 residues long.

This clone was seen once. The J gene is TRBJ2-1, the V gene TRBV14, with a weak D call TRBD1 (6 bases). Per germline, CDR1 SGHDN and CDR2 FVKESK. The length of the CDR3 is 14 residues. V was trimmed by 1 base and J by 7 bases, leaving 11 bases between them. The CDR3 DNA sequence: TGTGCCAGCAGCCAAGTAGGGGGTGGGAATGAGCAGTTCTTC. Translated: CASSQVGGGNEQFF.

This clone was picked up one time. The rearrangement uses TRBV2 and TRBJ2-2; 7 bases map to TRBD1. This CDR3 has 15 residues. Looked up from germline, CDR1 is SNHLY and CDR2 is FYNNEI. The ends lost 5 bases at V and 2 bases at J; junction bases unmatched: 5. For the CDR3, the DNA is TGTGCCAGCAGTCGGGACAGACCTAACACCGGGGAGCTGTTTTTT. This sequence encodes CASSRDRPNTGELFF.

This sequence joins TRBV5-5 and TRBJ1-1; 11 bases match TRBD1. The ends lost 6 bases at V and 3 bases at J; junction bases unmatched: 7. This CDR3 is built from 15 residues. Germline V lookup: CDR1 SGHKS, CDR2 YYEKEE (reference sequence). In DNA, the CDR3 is TGTGCCAGCAACCTGAAGGGACAGGGGGACACTGAAGCTTTCTTT. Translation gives CASNLKGQGDTEAFF.

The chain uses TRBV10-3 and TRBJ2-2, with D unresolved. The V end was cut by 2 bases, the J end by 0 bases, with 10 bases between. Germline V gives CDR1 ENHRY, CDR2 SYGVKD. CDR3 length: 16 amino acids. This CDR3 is CAISEMWRSNTGELFF. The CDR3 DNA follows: TGTGCCATCAGTGAGATGTGGCGATCGAACACCGGGGAGCTGTTTTTT.

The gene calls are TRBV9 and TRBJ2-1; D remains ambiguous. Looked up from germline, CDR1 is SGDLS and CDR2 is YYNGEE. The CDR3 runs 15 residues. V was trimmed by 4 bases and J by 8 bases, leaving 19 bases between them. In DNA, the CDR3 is TGTGCCAGCAGCCCACCGGCCATGTCGTTACATGAGCAGTTCTTC. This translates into CASSPPAMSLHEQFF.

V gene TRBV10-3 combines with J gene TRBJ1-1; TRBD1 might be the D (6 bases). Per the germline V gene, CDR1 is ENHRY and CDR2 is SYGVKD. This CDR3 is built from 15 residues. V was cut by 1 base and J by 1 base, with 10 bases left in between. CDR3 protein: CAISEYGTRNTEAFF. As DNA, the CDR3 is TGTGCCATCAGTGAGTATGGGACACGGAACACTGAAGCTTTCTTT.

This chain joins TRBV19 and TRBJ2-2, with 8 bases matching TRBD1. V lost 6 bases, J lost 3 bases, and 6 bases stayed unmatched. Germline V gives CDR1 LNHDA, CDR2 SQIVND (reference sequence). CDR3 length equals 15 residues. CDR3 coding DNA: TGTGCCAGTAGAGCCACAGGGGGTCACACCGGGGAGCTGTTTTTT. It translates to CASRATGGHTGELFF.